The T cell receptor beta chain described here comes from a study of T cells after yellow fever vaccination. The overall study: The fractions with low cell numbers were processed using SMART-Seq v4 Ultra Low Input. Whole-study results and caveats: Most clones from primary vaccination resurfaced after the booster (96% CD4, approximately 87% CD8).

In TCRdb, the 5' RACE reads were re-called with MiXCR into one record per CDR3 protein. The profile shows about 85,000 distinct CDR3 sequences, about 14% of them singletons. This clonotype has ten or more counts. The CDR3 consists of 15 residues. The V gene's germline CDR1 is DFQATT and CDR2 SNEGSKA (reference sequence). The V and J ends lost 3 bases and 2 bases respectively, with 14 bases between them. Source: CD8+ T cells not binding an NS4B(214-222) dextramer, sorted from PBMCs, taken approximately 22 days after the first yellow fever vaccination. The TCR comes from a man aged 18-30 years who received the YFV17D yellow fever vaccine. The V call is TRBV20-1, the J call TRBJ2-1; D ambiguous. CDR3 in amino acids: CSASSTTDPYNEQFF. DNA for the CDR3: TGCAGTGCTAGTTCAACCACCGACCCCTACAATGAGCAGTTCTTC.